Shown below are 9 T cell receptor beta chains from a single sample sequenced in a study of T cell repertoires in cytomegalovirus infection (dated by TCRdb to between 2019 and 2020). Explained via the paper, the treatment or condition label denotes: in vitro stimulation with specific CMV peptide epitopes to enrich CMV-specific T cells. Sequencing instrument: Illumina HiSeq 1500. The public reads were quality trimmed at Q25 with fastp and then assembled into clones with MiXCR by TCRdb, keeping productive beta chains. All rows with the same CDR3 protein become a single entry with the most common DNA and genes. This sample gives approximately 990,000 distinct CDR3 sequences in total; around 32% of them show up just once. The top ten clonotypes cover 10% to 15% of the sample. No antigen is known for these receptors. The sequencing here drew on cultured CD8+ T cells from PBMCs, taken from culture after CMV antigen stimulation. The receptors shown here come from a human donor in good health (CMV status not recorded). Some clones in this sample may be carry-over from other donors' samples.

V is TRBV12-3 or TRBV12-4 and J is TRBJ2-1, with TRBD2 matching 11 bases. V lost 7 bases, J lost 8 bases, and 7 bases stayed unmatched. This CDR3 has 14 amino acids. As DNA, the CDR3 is TGTGCCAGCACCCCAACTAGCGGGGGCGATGAGCAGTTCTTC. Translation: CASTPTSGGDEQFF.

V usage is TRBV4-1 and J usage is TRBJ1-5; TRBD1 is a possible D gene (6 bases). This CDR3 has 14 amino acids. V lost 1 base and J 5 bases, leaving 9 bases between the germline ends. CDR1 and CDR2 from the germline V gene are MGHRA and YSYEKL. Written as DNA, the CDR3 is TGCGCCAGCAGCCAAGGACAGGATGATCAGCCCCAGCATTTT. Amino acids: CASSQGQDDQPQHF.

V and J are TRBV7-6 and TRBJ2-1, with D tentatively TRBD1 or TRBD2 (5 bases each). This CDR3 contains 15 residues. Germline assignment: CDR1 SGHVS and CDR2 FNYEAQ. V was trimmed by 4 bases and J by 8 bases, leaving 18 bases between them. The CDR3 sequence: CASSYGAPPGYEQFF. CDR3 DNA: TGTGCCAGCAGCTATGGGGCTCCCCCGGGATATGAGCAGTTCTTC.

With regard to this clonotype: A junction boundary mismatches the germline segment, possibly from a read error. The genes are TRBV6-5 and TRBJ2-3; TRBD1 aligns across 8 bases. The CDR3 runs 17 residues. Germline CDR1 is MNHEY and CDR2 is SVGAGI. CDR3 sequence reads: CANSYLGQDHLTDTQYF. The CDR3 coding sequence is TGTGCCAACAGTTACCTGGGACAGGATCACCTCACAGATACGCAGTATTTT.

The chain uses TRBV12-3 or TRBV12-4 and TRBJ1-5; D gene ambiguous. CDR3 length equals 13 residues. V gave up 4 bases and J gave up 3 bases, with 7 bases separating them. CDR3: CASSSADNQPQHF. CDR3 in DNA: TGTGCCAGCAGTTCGGCTGACAATCAGCCCCAGCATTTT.

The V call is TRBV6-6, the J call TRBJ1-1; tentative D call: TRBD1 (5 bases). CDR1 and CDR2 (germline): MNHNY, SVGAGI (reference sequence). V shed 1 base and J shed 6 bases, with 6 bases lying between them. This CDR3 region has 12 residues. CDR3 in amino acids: CASSYLGAEAFF. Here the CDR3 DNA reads TGTGCCAGCAGTTACTTGGGGGCTGAAGCTTTCTTT.

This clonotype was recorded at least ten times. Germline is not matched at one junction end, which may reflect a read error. As DNA, the CDR3 is TGTGCCAGCAGCGTAGCCGCAGGACAGGGCCCTAACGTCCTGACTTTC. Amino acid sequence: CASSVAAGQGPNVLTF. V is TRBV7-9 and J is TRBJ2-6; 8 nucleotides line up with TRBD1. Germline V gene data show CDR1 as SEHNR and CDR2 as FQNEAQ (reference sequence). The CDR3 is 16 residues long.

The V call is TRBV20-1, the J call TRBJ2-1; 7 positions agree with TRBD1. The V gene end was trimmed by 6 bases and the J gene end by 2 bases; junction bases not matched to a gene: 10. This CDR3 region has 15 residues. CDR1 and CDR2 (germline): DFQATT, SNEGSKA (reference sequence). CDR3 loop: CSADDLGQPYNEQFF. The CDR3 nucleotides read TGCAGTGCCGATGACTTGGGACAGCCCTACAATGAGCAGTTCTTC.

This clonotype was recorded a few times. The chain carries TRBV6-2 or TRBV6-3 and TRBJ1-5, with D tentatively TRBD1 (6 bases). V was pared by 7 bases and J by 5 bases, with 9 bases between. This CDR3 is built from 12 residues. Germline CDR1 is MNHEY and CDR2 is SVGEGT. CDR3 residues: CASNQGYQPQHF. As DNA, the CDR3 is TGTGCCAGCAATCAGGGGTATCAGCCCCAGCATTTT.